Following are 28 T cell receptor beta chains from one sample sequenced in a study of cytomegalovirus exposure and HLA in healthy donors. In the PCR, 60 Vbeta and 13 Jbeta primers were used. Profiled with immunoSEQ multiplex PCR; TCRdb holds only in-frame clones, not every one. The sample records roughly 100,000 clones, roughly 80% being singletons. The sample taken for sequencing was PBMCs. Every receptor here comes from a man aged 25-45 years in good health and CMV-seropositive.

In its sample, this clone was seen a few times. The chain has TRBV15 and TRBJ1-4, with TRBD1 matching 8 bases. V lost 4 bases and J lost 6; bases outside the gene matches: 7. CDR1 is LNHNV, CDR2 YYDKDF, per germline (reference sequence). CDR3 size: 15 residues. The CDR3, as DNA: TGTGCCACCAGCACAGACAGGGGCTGGGATGAAAAACTGTTTTTT. Amino acids: CATSTDRGWDEKLFF. Full variable domain (rest looked up from reference TRBV15 and TRBJ1-4): DAMVIQNPRYQVTQFGKPVTLSCSQTLNHNVMYWYQQKSSQAPKLLFHYYDKDFNNEADTPDNFQSRRPNTSFCFLDIRSPGLGDTAMYLCATSTDRGWDEKLFFGSGTQLSVL.

This clone showed up just once. This sequence joins TRBV19 and TRBJ2-6; 10 bases match TRBD1. CDR1 and CDR2 from the germline V gene are LNHDA and SQIVND (reference sequence). V was pared by 7 bases and J by 2 bases, with 5 bases of the junction left unmatched. The CDR3 contains 16 residues. CDR3 region: CASTRDRGTGANVLTF. The CDR3 DNA follows: TGTGCCAGTACGCGGGACAGGGGAACTGGGGCCAACGTCCTGACTTTC.

This clone came up a few times. The V and J genes are TRBV5-6 and TRBJ1-4; 12 bases are a match to TRBD1. Germline CDR1 reads SGHDT; CDR2 reads YYEEEE. The CDR3 loop spans 14 amino acids. V was pared by 4 bases and J by 9 bases, with 4 bases of the junction left unmatched. The CDR3 sequence: CASSAGTGGKKLFF. CDR3 DNA: TGTGCCAGCAGCGCGGGGACAGGGGGCAAAAAACTGTTTTTT.

The V gene is TRBV4-2, the J gene TRBJ2-1; TRBD2 matches 10 bases. Germline-derived CDR1 and CDR2 are LGHNA and YNFKEQ. V lost 2 bases and J lost 6; bases outside the gene matches: 4. The CDR3 covers 15 residues. CDR3 protein: CASSQLAGEVNEQFF. The CDR3 coding sequence is TGTGCCAGCAGCCAACTAGCGGGGGAGGTCAATGAGCAGTTCTTC.

The chain combines TRBV6-1 with TRBJ2-2, with 9 bases lining up with TRBD2. CDR1 and CDR2 (germline): MNHNS, SASEGT. J was trimmed by 6 bases and V by 3 bases; bases with no gene match: 5. The length of the CDR3 is 15 residues. The CDR3 coding sequence is TGTGCCAGCAGTGACGTGGCTAGCGGGGCCGGGGAGCTGTTTTTT. Encoded protein: CASSDVASGAGELFF.

The rearrangement joins TRBV6-1 to TRBJ2-4; D might be TRBD1 (6 bases). Trimming took off 4 bases at V and 0 bases at J, with 13 bases between the two ends. The CDR3 contains 16 residues. The germline V gene encodes CDR1 MNHNS and CDR2 SASEGT. The CDR3: CASSGRTEIAKNIQYF. The CDR3, as DNA: TGTGCCAGCAGTGGCCGGACAGAGATAGCCAAAAACATTCAGTACTTC.

In its sample, this clone was seen a few times. This chain links TRBV6-4 with TRBJ1-1, with D possibly matching TRBD1 (5 bases). Germline V gene lookup returns CDR1 MRHNA and CDR2 SNTAGT. Trimming stripped 6 bases from V and 0 bases from J, with 11 bases between. CDR3 length equals 14 residues. The CDR3 DNA sequence: TGTGCCAGCAGGGAGGGGATAATGAACACTGAAGCTTTCTTT. Translating it yields CASREGIMNTEAFF.

The chain joins TRBV5-1 to TRBJ2-1; 8 nucleotides match TRBD2. CDR3 size: 14 residues. V lost 0 bases, J lost 9 bases, and 5 bases stayed unmatched. Germline CDR1 and CDR2: SGHRS and YFSETQ. As DNA, the CDR3 is TGCGCCAGCAGCTTGGGCGGGGGGATCAGTGAGCAGTTCTTC. This encodes CASSLGGGISEQFF.

This clone was seen only once. The chain links TRBV28 to TRBJ1-5; no definite D call. The CDR3 spans 14 residues. V was shortened by 2 bases and J by 3 bases, with 8 bases between the two germline ends. Per germline, CDR1 MDHEN and CDR2 SYDVKM. The CDR3 DNA reads TGTGCCAGCAGTTTACGAGAAGACAATCAGCCCCAGCATTTT. It specifies CASSLREDNQPQHF.

This chain uses TRBV6-5 with TRBJ2-5; 14 nucleotides match TRBD2. Trimming took 4 bases from V and 2 from J; bases not matched to a gene: 3. CDR3 length: 16 residues. Germline V gene sequence: CDR1 MNHEY, CDR2 SVGAGI. Written as DNA, the CDR3 is TGTGCCAGCAGTTCCTGGACTAGCGGGGGGCAAGAGACCCAGTACTTC. It translates to CASSSWTSGGQETQYF.

V gene TRBV5-1 combines with J gene TRBJ2-7; 7 bases are a match to TRBD1. The CDR3 has 15 amino acids. The germline CDR1 and CDR2 sequences are SGHRS and YFSETQ. Losses at the gene ends were 4 bases for V and 1 base for J; bases not matched to a gene: 8. The CDR3: CASSRGTGESYEQYF. CDR3 nucleotide sequence: TGCGCCAGCAGCCGGGGAACAGGGGAATCCTACGAGCAGTACTTC. The whole variable domain, filled in from reference TRBV5-1 and TRBJ2-7, reads KAGVTQTPRYLIKTRGQQVTLSCSPISGHRSVSWYQQTPGQGLQFLFEYFSETQRNKGNFPGRFSGRQFSNSRSEMNVSTLELGDSALYLCASSRGTGESYEQYFGPGTRLTVT.

The chain joins TRBV2 to TRBJ1-1; possible D gene TRBD1, 5 bases. The CDR3 runs 18 residues. Looked up from germline, CDR1 is SNHLY and CDR2 is FYNNEI. V shed 4 bases and J shed 7 bases, with 28 bases lying between them. The CDR3 spells CASSAPITRRGGDGEAFF. In nucleotides, the CDR3 is TGTGCCAGCAGTGCTCCGATTACTCGGCGGGGGGGTGATGGTGAAGCTTTCTTT. Combining the CDR3 with reference TRBV2 and TRBJ1-1 gives the whole variable domain EPEVTQTPSHQVTQMGQEVILRCVPISNHLYFYWYRQILGQKVEFLVSFYNNEISEKSEIFDDQFSVERPDGSNFTLKIRSTKLEDSAMYFCASSAPITRRGGDGEAFFGQGTRLTVV.

V and J are TRBV5-1 and TRBJ2-3, with 8 bases matching TRBD2. From germline, CDR1 is SGHRS and CDR2 YFSETQ. The CDR3 contains 14 residues. Unmatched junction bases numbered 3, after V lost 2 bases and J lost 4 bases. The DNA of the CDR3 is TGCGCCAGCAGCTTAGCGGGGGACTCAGATACGCAGTATTTT. Translating it yields CASSLAGDSDTQYF.

Only a few counts were recorded for this clone. The gene calls are TRBV5-1 and TRBJ2-3; TRBD2 matches at 7 bases. Trimming cost V 4 bases and J 3 bases; bases outside gene matches: 5. This CDR3 contains 14 residues. Germline V CDR1 and CDR2: SGHRS, YFSETQ. In DNA, the CDR3 is TGCGCCAGCAGCGGGGGGGGGTTGACAGATACGCAGTATTTT. This sequence encodes CASSGGGLTDTQYF.

The V gene is TRBV5-1, the J gene TRBJ2-7; 9 positions agree with TRBD1. Per the germline V gene, CDR1 is SGHRS and CDR2 is YFSETQ. The CDR3 loop spans 13 amino acids. V lost 0 bases to trimming and J lost 5 bases; unmatched junction nucleotides: 0. The CDR3 DNA is TGCGCCAGCAGCTTGGGGGACAGGGACGAGCAGTACTTC. It encodes CASSLGDRDEQYF.

The chain recombines TRBV6-5 with TRBJ1-2, with a weak D call TRBD1 (6 bases). Per the germline V gene, CDR1 is MNHEY and CDR2 is SVGAGI. Trimming took 4 bases from V and 2 from J, leaving 8 bases between them. The CDR3 consists of 13 residues. CDR3 coding DNA: TGTGCCAGCAGTTTTGACAGGAACTATGGCTACACCTTC. It codes for CASSFDRNYGYTF.

V gene TRBV29-1 combines with J gene TRBJ1-3, with D possibly TRBD1 on 5 matching bases. Trimming took off 7 bases at V and 0 bases at J, with 13 bases between the two ends. Germline CDR1 is SQVTM and CDR2 is ANQGSEA. This CDR3 contains 14 residues. The CDR3 DNA is TGCAGCGGGGGGGACTCAAGCTCTGGAAACACCATATATTTT. Residues: CSGGDSSSGNTIYF.

This clone occurred a few times. The gene calls are TRBV10-3 and TRBJ1-2; D is uncertain. Deletions cut 10 bases from V and 6 bases from J, with 24 bases between. Germline V lookup: CDR1 ENHRY, CDR2 SYGVKD. This CDR3 is 15 amino acids long. CDR3 region: CASLPEGRKVNGYTF. The CDR3 DNA sequence: TGTGCCAGCCTCCCCGAGGGTCGGAAGGTCAATGGCTACACCTTC.

The chain has TRBV18 and TRBJ1-2, with TRBD1 matching 7 bases. The CDR3 runs to 16 residues. In germline, CDR1 is KGHSH, CDR2 LQKENI. Losses at the gene ends were 5 bases for V and 0 bases for J; bases not matched to a gene: 9. The CDR3 DNA reads TGTGCCAGCTCATCCCAGGGGACAGTAACTAACTATGGCTACACCTTC. Its protein is CASSSQGTVTNYGYTF.

This clone has more than one count but fewer than ten. The genes are TRBV2 and TRBJ2-7; 7 nucleotides agree with TRBD1. V shed 0 bases, J shed 2 bases, and the junction held 4 bases outside the gene matches. The CDR3 has 15 amino acids. The germline V gene encodes CDR1 SNHLY and CDR2 FYNNEI. The CDR3 nucleotides are TGTGCCAGCAGTGAAGCGCCCGGACAGGCCTACGAGCAGTACTTC. It codes for CASSEAPGQAYEQYF.

The chain links TRBV5-1 to TRBJ2-1, with 9 bases aligning to TRBD2. From germline, CDR1 is SGHRS and CDR2 YFSETQ. The CDR3 has 13 residues. With V trimmed by 7 bases and J by 8 bases, 7 bases remained unmatched. CDR3 amino acids: CASAGTSSDEQFF. The CDR3 DNA is TGCGCCAGCGCCGGGACTAGCAGCGATGAGCAGTTCTTC.

This sequence joins TRBV2 and TRBJ1-2, with TRBD1 matching 9 bases. V lost 5 bases to trimming and J lost 5 bases; unmatched junction nucleotides: 3. The germline V gene encodes CDR1 SNHLY and CDR2 FYNNEI. The CDR3 consists of 13 residues. CDR3 DNA sequence: TGTGCCAGCAGTCCCGGGACAGGGTATGGCTACACCTTC. Amino acids: CASSPGTGYGYTF.

The chain employs TRBV19 and TRBJ2-3, with TRBD1 matching over 8 bases. This CDR3 is built from 16 residues. Trimming removed 1 base from V and 2 bases from J; junction bases left unmatched: 5. Germline V gene sequence: CDR1 LNHDA, CDR2 SQIVND (reference sequence). The CDR3: CASSIARGQATDTQYF. The CDR3 nucleotides read TGTGCCAGTAGTATAGCCAGGGGGCAAGCCACAGATACGCAGTATTTT.

This rearrangement joins TRBV30 to TRBJ2-7, with 8 bases lining up with TRBD1. After removal of 4 bases from V and 5 bases from J, the junction contained 13 bases not matched to a gene. The CDR3 is made up of 15 amino acids. CDR1 GTSNPN and CDR2 SVGIG come from the germline V gene (reference sequence). The CDR3 DNA reads as TGTGCCTGGACCCACCCCGGGACAGGTGCTGACGAGCAGTACTTC. It yields the protein CAWTHPGTGADEQYF.

This clone was observed a handful of times. The chain employs TRBV7-2 and TRBJ1-1; D not certain. The CDR3 extends over 13 amino acids. The ends were cut back, 1 base at V and 3 bases at J, with 6 bases in the middle. Germline CDR1 reads SGHTA; CDR2 reads FQGNSA. CDR3 in amino acids: CASSLGAYTEAFF. In DNA form, the CDR3 reads TGTGCCAGCAGCTTAGGCGCCTACACTGAAGCTTTCTTT.

This chain uses TRBV30 with TRBJ1-3, with unresolved D. This CDR3 has 15 residues. Looked up from germline, CDR1 is GTSNPN and CDR2 is SVGIG (reference sequence). Deletions cut 0 bases from V and 0 bases from J, with 9 bases between. CDR3 bases: TGTGCCTGGAGTGTACTAAGGTCCTCTGGAAACACCATATATTTT. Translating gives CAWSVLRSSGNTIYF. Full variable domain (remainder filled in from reference TRBV30 and TRBJ1-3): SQTIHQWPATLVQPVGSPLSLECTVEGTSNPNLYWYRQAAGRGLQLLFYSVGIGQISSEVPQNLSASRPQDRQFILSSKKLLLSDSGFYLCAWSVLRSSGNTIYFGEGSWLTVV.

This clone was counted between two and nine times. The gene calls are TRBV10-3 and TRBJ2-6; 8 nucleotides line up with TRBD2. V lost 4 bases and J lost 0; bases outside the gene matches: 2. The CDR3 loop spans 16 amino acids. Germline CDR1 reads ENHRY; CDR2 reads SYGVKD. CDR3 protein: CAISGGGPSGANVLTF. The CDR3 bases are TGTGCCATCAGTGGCGGGGGGCCCTCTGGGGCCAACGTCCTGACTTTC.

The chain combines TRBV7-8 with TRBJ2-7; a possible D gene is TRBD1 (6 bases). The CDR3 totals 13 residues. The germline V and J ends were trimmed by 2 bases and 2 bases, with 7 bases remaining between them. Germline CDR1 and CDR2: SGHVS and FQNEAQ. The CDR3: CASSLRTAYEQYF. The CDR3 bases are TGTGCCAGCAGCTTAAGGACAGCCTACGAGCAGTACTTC.